The TCR beta chain under discussion was sequenced for a study of blood T cell repertoires in COVID-19. Background on the study: Acute and convalescent COVID-19 specimens originated in the United States, Italy and Spain. The cDNA or gDNA used as material had been derived from T cells, B-cell-depleted T cells, or PBMCs.

In the original processing: Amplified reference gene primers provided the basis for estimating nucleated cell counts. The protocol was immunoSEQ multiplex PCR, while the TCRdb copy is restricted to in-frame clones and leaves out a portion. The V and J calls and clone size come from that table; D and trimming were worked out from the DNA. The sample records roughly 120,000 clones, 83% being singletons. Sequencing was performed on peripheral blood. This clonotype was sampled from a man aged 25 to 45 with acute or convalescent COVID-19.

The CDR3 region is CASSQEWTSGGYEQFF. The CDR3 nucleotides read TGCGCCAGCAGCCAAGAGTGGACTAGCGGTGGGTATGAGCAGTTCTTC. The rearrangement joins TRBV4-1 to TRBJ2-1; TRBD2 aligns across 10 bases. V was clipped by 0 bases and J by 8 bases; unmatched bases: 7. The CDR3 has 16 amino acids. CDR1 and CDR2 (germline): MGHRA, YSYEKL.